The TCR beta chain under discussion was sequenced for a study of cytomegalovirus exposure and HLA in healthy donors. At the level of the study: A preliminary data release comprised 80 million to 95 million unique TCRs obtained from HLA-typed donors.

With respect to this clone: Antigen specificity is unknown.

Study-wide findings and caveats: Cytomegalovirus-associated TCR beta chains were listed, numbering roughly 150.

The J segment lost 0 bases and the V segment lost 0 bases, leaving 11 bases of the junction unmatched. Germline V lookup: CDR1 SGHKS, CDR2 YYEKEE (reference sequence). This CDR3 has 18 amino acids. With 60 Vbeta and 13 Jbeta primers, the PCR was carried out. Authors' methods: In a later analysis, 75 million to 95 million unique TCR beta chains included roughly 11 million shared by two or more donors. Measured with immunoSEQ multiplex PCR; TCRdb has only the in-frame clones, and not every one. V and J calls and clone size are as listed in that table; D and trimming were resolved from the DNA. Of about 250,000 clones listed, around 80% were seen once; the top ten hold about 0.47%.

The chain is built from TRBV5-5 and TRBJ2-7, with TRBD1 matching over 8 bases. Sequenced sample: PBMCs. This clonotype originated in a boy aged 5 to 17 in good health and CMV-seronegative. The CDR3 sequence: CASSLGGGQGKASYEQYF. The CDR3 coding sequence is TGTGCCAGCAGCTTGGGGGGCGGACAGGGAAAAGCCTCCTACGAGCAGTACTTC.